The clone carrying this T cell receptor beta chain was picked up a small number of times. The antigen is undetermined. This CDR3 has 17 amino acids. V was clipped by 0 bases and J by 2 bases, with 14 bases between them. The germline V gene encodes CDR1 LGHNA and CDR2 YNFKEQ. The source of the sample is a study of beta chain features in type 1 diabetes. Points from the study as a whole: Sequencing used cDNA, and cells with high TCR expression could therefore be over-represented. Lower insertion and higher deletion counts appeared at VDJ junctions in type 1 diabetes patients. Any PCR bias toward short templates would affect both groups alike.

Expressed TCRB transcripts were sequenced, since all the RNA that had been isolated was reverse transcribed. Clones were read by immunoSEQ multiplex PCR, and TCRdb kept only the in-frame ones, dropping some. The sample shows about 180,000 clones, approximately 13% of them seen only once. Sampling consisted of one heparinised blood draw per donor, averaging about 116 mL. The TCR originated in a woman between 18 and 29 years old in good health. The genes are TRBV4-2 and TRBJ1-5; D possibly corresponds to TRBD1 (6 bases). Sequenced material: central memory CD4+ T cells from blood. The DNA for the CDR3 is TGTGCCAGCAGCCAAGATGTTGGCAGGGGACGCAATCAGCCCCAGCATTTT. This translates into CASSQDVGRGRNQPQHF.